Below, one T cell receptor (beta chain) is given with its context. Its antigen is as yet unknown. These data belong to a study of T cell responses to AZD1222 COVID-19 vaccine. Study results and limitations: Most donors were white British and more were female, and clonal diversity was possibly underestimated. Vaccine-associated CD4 TCRs ranged over spike, dominating at 160-218 and 743-854. Only a handful of people who got AZD1222 tested seropositive at baseline.

The germline gives CDR1 LNHNV, CDR2 YYDKDF (reference sequence). This CDR3 region has 16 residues. V was clipped by 4 bases and J by 1 base, with 16 bases between them. Here immunoSEQ multiplex PCR was the method, and the copy in TCRdb shows in-frame clones only, minus some. Of roughly 90,000 clones in the sample, about nine tenths are singletons; the top ten hold less than 6%. This TCR came from an adult who received the AZD1222 COVID-19 vaccine. Sample: peripheral blood, taken 28 days after the second AZD1222 dose. The chain couples TRBV15 to TRBJ1-1, with D uncertain. This chain's CDR3 is CATSISQTSQNTEAFF. CDR3 sequence (DNA): TGTGCCACCAGCATTTCTCAGACCTCACAGAACACTGAAGCTTTCTTT.